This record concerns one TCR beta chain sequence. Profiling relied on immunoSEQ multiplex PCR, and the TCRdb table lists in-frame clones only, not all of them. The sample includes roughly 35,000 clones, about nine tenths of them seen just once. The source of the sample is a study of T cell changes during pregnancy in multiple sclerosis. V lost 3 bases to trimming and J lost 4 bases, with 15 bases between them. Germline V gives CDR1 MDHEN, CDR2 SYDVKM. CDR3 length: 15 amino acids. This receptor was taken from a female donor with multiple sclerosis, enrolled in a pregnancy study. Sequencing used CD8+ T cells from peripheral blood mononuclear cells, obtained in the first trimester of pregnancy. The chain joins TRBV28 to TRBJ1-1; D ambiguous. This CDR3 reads CASSLETVRGTEAFF. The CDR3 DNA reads TGTGCCAGCAGTTTGGAGACCGTCCGGGGCACTGAAGCTTTCTTT.